This T cell receptor beta chain was sequenced during a study of blood T cells in healthy people across ages. This clonotype was seen only a few times. V was clipped by 1 base and J by 4 bases, with 7 bases between them. Germline V gene sequence: CDR1 SGHTA, CDR2 FQGNSA. This CDR3 has 13 amino acids. PCR was performed a second time for about 7 to 12 cycles using a sample-barcoded 5' primer and a J-beta primer mix. TCRdb called the 5' RACE reads again in MiXCR, with one record for every CDR3 protein. The repertoire holds hundreds of thousands of distinct CDR3 sequences, around 49% seen once, with roughly 31% in the top ten.

Sequenced material: blood. J is TRBJ2-5 and V is TRBV7-2, with D hard to call. The source is a woman aged 55-69 years in good health. CDR3 in amino acids: CASSLVLLETQYF. CDR3 coding DNA: TGTGCCAGCAGCTTAGTTCTGTTAGAGACCCAGTACTTC.